This T cell receptor beta chain was sequenced during a study of blood T cell repertoires in COVID-19. At the level of the study: Sample material is recorded as cDNA or gDNA derived from T cells, B-cell-depleted T cells, or PBMCs.

This CDR3 has 16 amino acids. V shed 2 bases and J shed 4 bases, with 17 bases lying between them. Germline loops: CDR1 MNHNS, CDR2 SASEGT. Authors' analysis steps: Reference gene primer amplification in the assay estimated nucleated cell counts. Using immunoSEQ multiplex PCR, the repertoire was profiled, and TCRdb retains in-frame clones only, with some absent. V, J and clone size derive from that table, while D and trimming were established from the DNA sequence. This sample yields some 180,000 clones, of which roughly 80% are seen a single time; 10% to 15% belongs to the top ten. The sample consisted of peripheral blood. The chain is built from TRBV6-1 and TRBJ1-2, with D unresolved. This TCR was sampled from a woman of 80 years or more with COVID-19, enrolled during active disease. The CDR3 protein is CASSESFRGTPYGYTF. In DNA form, the CDR3 reads TGTGCCAGCAGTGAATCCTTCCGGGGAACACCCTATGGCTACACCTTC.